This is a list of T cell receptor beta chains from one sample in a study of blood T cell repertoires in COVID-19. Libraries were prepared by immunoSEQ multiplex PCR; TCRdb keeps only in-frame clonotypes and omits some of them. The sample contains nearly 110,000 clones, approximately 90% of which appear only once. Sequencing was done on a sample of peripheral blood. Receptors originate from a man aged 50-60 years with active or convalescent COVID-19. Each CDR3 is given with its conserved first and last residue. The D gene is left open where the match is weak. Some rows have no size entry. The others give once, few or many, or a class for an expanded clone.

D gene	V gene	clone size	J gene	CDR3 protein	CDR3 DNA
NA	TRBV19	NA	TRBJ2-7	CASSQDRNSYEQYF	TGTGCCAGTAGTCAAGACAGGAACTCCTACGAGCAGTACTTC
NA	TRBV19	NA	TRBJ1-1	CASSMEGIAEAFF	TGTGCCAGTAGTATGGAGGGCATCGCTGAAGCTTTCTTT
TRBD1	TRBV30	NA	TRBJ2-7	CAWSVHGQVEREQYF	TGTGCCTGGAGTGTACATGGACAGGTGGAAAGGGAGCAGTACTTC
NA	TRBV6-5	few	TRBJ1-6	CASSRRGGSPLHF	TGTGCCAGCAGCCGGAGGGGTGGTTCACCCCTCCACTTT
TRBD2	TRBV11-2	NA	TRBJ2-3	CASSLRLAGFTDTQYF	TGTGCCAGCAGCTTAAGACTAGCGGGGTTCACAGATACGCAGTATTTT
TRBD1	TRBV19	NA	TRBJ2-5	CASGTGVQETQYF	TGTGCCAGCGGGACAGGGGTCCAAGAGACCCAGTACTTC
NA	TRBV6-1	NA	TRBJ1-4	CASRLHRATNEKLFF	TGTGCCAGCAGACTCCACAGAGCAACTAATGAAAAACTGTTTTTT
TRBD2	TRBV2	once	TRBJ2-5	CASSGELAGVGETQYF	TGTGCCAGCAGTGGCGAGCTAGCGGGAGTAGGGGAGACCCAGTACTTC
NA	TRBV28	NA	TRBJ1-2	CASRFYRDGYTF	TGTGCCAGCAGGTTTTACAGGGATGGCTACACCTTC
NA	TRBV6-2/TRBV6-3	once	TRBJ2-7	CASSFGDWGYEQYF	TGTGCCAGCAGTTTTGGGGACTGGGGATACGAGCAGTACTTC
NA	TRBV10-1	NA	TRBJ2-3	CASSTGSDTQYF	TGCGCCAGCAGCACGGGTTCAGATACGCAGTATTTT
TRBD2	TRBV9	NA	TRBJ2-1	CASSAQGDGGREWNEQFF	TGTGCCAGCAGTGCCCAGGGTGACGGCGGGAGGGAATGGAATGAGCAGTTCTTC
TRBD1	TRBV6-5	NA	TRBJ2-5	CASSYGTGEETQYF	TGTGCCAGCAGTTACGGGACAGGAGAAGAGACCCAGTACTTC
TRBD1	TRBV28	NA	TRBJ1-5	CASSYRSGGKEPQHF	TGTGCCAGCAGCTACAGATCAGGGGGCAAGGAGCCCCAGCATTTT
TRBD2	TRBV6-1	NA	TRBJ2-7	CASSDLVGAGPYEQYF	TGTGCCAGCAGTGATCTCGTCGGAGCGGGGCCCTACGAGCAGTACTTC
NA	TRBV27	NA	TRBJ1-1	CASCTSGLGRGAFF	TGTGCCAGCTGCACCTCGGGGTTAGGGCGTGGGGCTTTCTTT
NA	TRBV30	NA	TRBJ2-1	CAWSQGGEQFF	TGTGCCTGGAGTCAAGGGGGTGAGCAGTTCTTC
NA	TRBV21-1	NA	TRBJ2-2	CASSKRILGQSDTGELFF	TGTGCCAGCAGCAAACGTATATTAGGCCAGAGCGACACCGGGGAGCTGTTTTTT
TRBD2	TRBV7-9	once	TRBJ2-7	CASRTSGSVEQYF	TGTGCCAGCAGGACTAGCGGGAGCGTCGAGCAGTACTTC
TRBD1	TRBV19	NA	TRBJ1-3	CASSPRLTGQGSGNTIYF	TGTGCCAGTAGTCCTAGACTAACCGGACAGGGCTCTGGAAACACCATATATTTT
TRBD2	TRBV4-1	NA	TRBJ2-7	CASSPLGAGGPGEQYF	TGCGCCAGCAGCCCGCTCGGGGCGGGAGGGCCGGGCGAGCAGTACTTC
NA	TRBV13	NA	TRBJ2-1	CASSLVGVSYNEQFF	TGTGCCAGCAGCCTTGTAGGGGTATCGTACAATGAGCAGTTCTTC
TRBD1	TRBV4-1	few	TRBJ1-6	CASSRNRGRNSPLHF	TGCGCCAGCAGCCGCAACAGGGGGCGGAATTCACCCCTCCACTTT
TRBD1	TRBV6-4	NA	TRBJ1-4	CAIRGQGAGKLFF	TGTGCCATCCGGGGACAGGGGGCTGGCAAACTGTTTTTT
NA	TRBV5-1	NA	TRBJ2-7	CASSSRLVVPHEQYF	TGCGCCAGCAGCTCGAGACTAGTGGTTCCCCACGAGCAGTACTTC
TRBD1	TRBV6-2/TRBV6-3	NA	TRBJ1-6	CASSRTGAASPLHF	TGTGCCAGCAGTCGGACAGGGGCTGCCTCACCCCTCCACTTT
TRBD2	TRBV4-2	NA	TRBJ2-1	CASSSRLAGGSDNEQFF	TGTGCCAGCAGCTCGCGACTAGCGGGAGGCTCAGACAATGAGCAGTTCTTC
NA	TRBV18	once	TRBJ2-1	CASSPPFELSSYNEQFF	TGTGCCAGCTCACCCCCCTTTGAGCTTAGCTCCTACAATGAGCAGTTCTTC
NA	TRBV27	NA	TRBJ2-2	CASSLDGSLGELFF	TGTGCCAGCAGTTTGGACGGGAGTCTCGGGGAGCTGTTTTTT
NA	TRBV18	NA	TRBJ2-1	CASSPAISYNEQFF	TGTGCCAGCTCACCAGCGATATCCTACAATGAGCAGTTCTTC
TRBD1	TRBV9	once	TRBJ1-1	CASSGQGGQYTEAFF	TGTGCCAGCAGCGGTCAGGGGGGCCAGTACACTGAAGCTTTCTTT
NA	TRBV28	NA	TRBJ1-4	CASSPGAYNEKLFF	TGTGCCAGCAGTCCAGGGGCCTATAATGAAAAACTGTTTTTT
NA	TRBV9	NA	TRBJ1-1	CASTRTGMNTEAFF	TGTGCCAGCACCCGAACAGGAATGAACACTGAAGCTTTCTTT
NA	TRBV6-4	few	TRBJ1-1	CASSEQGNTEAFF	TGTGCCAGCAGTGAACAGGGAAACACTGAAGCTTTCTTT
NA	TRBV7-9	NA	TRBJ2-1	CASSLEDREGLF	TGTGCCAGCAGCTTAGAGGACAGGGAGGGCCTCTTC
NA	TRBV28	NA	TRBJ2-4	CASSWLPWSTNIAKNIQYF	TGTGCCAGCAGTTGGCTGCCCTGGTCCACAAATATAGCCAAAAACATTCAGTACTTC
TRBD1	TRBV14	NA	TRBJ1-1	CASSHRDRGDTEAFF	TGTGCCAGCAGCCACCGGGACAGGGGAGACACTGAAGCTTTCTTT
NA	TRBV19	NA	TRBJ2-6	CASTHSGANVLTF	TGTGCCAGTACCCACTCTGGGGCCAACGTCCTGACTTTC
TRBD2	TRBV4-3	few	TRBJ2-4	CASSQVGTSAARGIQYF	TGCGCCAGCAGCCAAGTAGGGACTAGCGCGGCGCGGGGCATTCAGTACTTC
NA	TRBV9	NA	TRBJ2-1	CASSVQGGAIGEQFF	TGTGCCAGCAGCGTCCAGGGGGGCGCGATCGGGGAGCAGTTCTTC
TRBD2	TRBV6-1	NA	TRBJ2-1	CASSEEWEGGRGEQFF	TGTGCCAGCAGTGAAGAGTGGGAGGGAGGGAGAGGTGAGCAGTTCTTC
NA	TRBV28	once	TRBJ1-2	CASSFQESYGYTF	TGTGCCAGCAGTTTCCAGGAATCGTATGGCTACACCTTC
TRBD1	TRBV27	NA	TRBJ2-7	CASSFGTGGSLYEQYF	TGTGCCAGCAGTTTTGGGACAGGGGGTTCCCTGTACGAGCAGTACTTC
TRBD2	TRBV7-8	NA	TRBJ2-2	CASSLNPGLAGAGELFF	TGTGCCAGCAGCTTAAATCCCGGACTAGCGGGAGCCGGGGAGCTGTTTTTT
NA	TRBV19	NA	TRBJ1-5	CASSWESGGNQPQHF	TGTGCCAGTAGTTGGGAGTCCGGAGGTAATCAGCCCCAGCATTTT
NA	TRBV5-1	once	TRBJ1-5	CASSLVPGNNQPQHF	TGCGCCAGCAGCTTGGTTCCGGGGAACAATCAGCCCCAGCATTTT
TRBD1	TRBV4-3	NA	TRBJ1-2	CASSHDREFIYGYTF	TGCGCCAGCAGCCATGACAGGGAGTTTATCTATGGCTACACCTTC
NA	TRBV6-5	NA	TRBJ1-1	CATLLYGGVITEAFF	TGTGCCACCCTCTTGTACGGGGGGGTGATCACTGAAGCTTTCTTT
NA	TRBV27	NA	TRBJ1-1	CASSFGRGLNTEAFF	TGTGCCAGCAGTTTTGGGAGGGGATTGAACACTGAAGCTTTCTTT
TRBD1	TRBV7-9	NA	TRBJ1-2	CASSSGQGKPYGYTF	TGTGCCAGCAGCTCCGGACAGGGGAAGCCCTATGGCTACACCTTC
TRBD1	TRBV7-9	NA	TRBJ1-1	CASSLDVTGGFSEAFF	TGTGCCAGCAGCTTAGACGTGACAGGGGGATTCTCTGAAGCTTTCTTT
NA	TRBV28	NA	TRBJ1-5	CASSISTENQPQHF	TGTGCCAGCAGTATCTCGACAGAGAATCAGCCCCAGCATTTT
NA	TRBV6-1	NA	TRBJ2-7	CASSEVVSESEQYF	TGTGCCAGCAGTGAAGTGGTTAGCGAAAGCGAGCAGTACTTC